These 12 T cell receptor beta chains were all obtained from the same sample, sequenced in a study of blood T cells in healthy people across ages. A J-beta primer mix and a sample-barcoded 5' primer were used in a second PCR of roughly 6 to 12 cycles. TCRdb re-called the 5' RACE reads through MiXCR, storing one row per CDR3 protein. The sample has fewer than 2,000,000 distinct CDR3 sequences; roughly 32% are singletons. Sequenced sample: blood. These receptor sequences come from a woman in her 30s in good health.

This clonotype appeared a few times. The chain is built from TRBV4-2 and TRBJ1-6, with 12 nucleotides matching TRBD1. Germline V gene data show CDR1 as LGHNA and CDR2 as YNFKEQ. The CDR3 is 18 amino acids. Germline trimming cut 0 bases from V and 9 bases from J; bases unmatched to any gene: 9. CDR3 sequence: CASSQDWGTGGSVSPLHF. CDR3 nucleotide sequence: TGTGCCAGCAGCCAAGATTGGGGGACAGGGGGCTCGGTTTCACCCCTCCACTTT.

This clonotype was counted a single time. This rearrangement joins TRBV7-3 to TRBJ2-5, with 8 bases that match TRBD2. Germline-derived CDR1 and CDR2 are SGHTA and FQGTGA. J gave up 4 bases and V 1 base, and 5 bases lay outside the gene matches. This CDR3 is 15 amino acids long. As DNA, the CDR3 is TGTGCCAGCAGCTTAATGGGACTAGGACGAGAGACCCAGTACTTC. Translated: CASSLMGLGRETQYF. Full variable domain (missing parts from reference TRBV7-3 and TRBJ2-5): GAGVSQTPSNKVTEKGKYVELRCDPISGHTALYWYRQSLGQGPEFLIYFQGTGAADDSGLPNDRFFAVRPEGSVSTLKIQRTERGDSAVYLCASSLMGLGRETQYFGPGTRLLVL.

The V call is TRBV9, the J call TRBJ1-5; TRBD1 might be the D (6 bases). The CDR3 spans 14 residues. Germline V CDR1 and CDR2: SGDLS, YYNGEE. Trimming left V 3 bases short and J 7 bases short, with 14 bases between. The CDR3 protein is CASSAGQGPQPQHF. In DNA, the CDR3 is TGTGCCAGCAGCGCCGGCCAGGGGCCCCAGCCCCAGCATTTT. The variable domain in full, with the rest retrieved from reference TRBV9 and TRBJ1-5, is DSGVTQTPKHLITATGQRVTLRCSPRSGDLSVYWYQQSLDQGLQFLIQYYNGEERAKGNILERFSAQQFPDLHSELNLSSLELGDSALYFCASSAGQGPQPQHFGDGTRLSIL.

The V gene is TRBV20-1, the J gene TRBJ2-3; TRBD2 is a possible D gene (5 bases). CDR1 is DFQATT, CDR2 SNEGSKA, per germline (reference sequence). Deletions cut 6 bases from V and 2 bases from J, with 15 bases between. The CDR3 is 14 amino acids. The CDR3 region has the DNA TGCAGTGCGACGAGGGCTTTATCCACAGATACGCAGTATTTT. Translating it yields CSATRALSTDTQYF.

The chain is built from TRBV4-1 and TRBJ2-2; 11 positions match TRBD2. The CDR3 has 17 amino acids. The V gene's germline CDR1 is MGHRA and CDR2 YSYEKL. V trimming: 1 base; J trimming: 4 bases; junction bases outside the gene matches: 5. The CDR3 DNA is TGCGCCAGCAGCCAAGTGCTAGCGGGGGGCCCCACCGGGGAGCTGTTTTTT. Its translation: CASSQVLAGGPTGELFF.

The chain employs TRBV20-1 and TRBJ2-5, with TRBD2 matching over 9 bases. The CDR3 spans 14 residues. The V and J ends lost 6 bases and 5 bases, in that order; junction bases with no gene match: 10. Germline V gene lookup returns CDR1 DFQATT and CDR2 SNEGSKA (reference sequence). CDR3 region: CSATSAGGLETQYF. The CDR3 DNA reads TGCAGTGCCACTTCTGCGGGGGGGCTGGAGACCCAGTACTTC.

This clonotype was counted a few times. A junction boundary mismatches the germline segment, possibly from a read error. The chain couples TRBV6-1 to TRBJ2-3, with TRBD2 identical over 9 bases. The germline V gene encodes CDR1 MNHNS and CDR2 SASEGT. The CDR3 sequence is 11 residues long. The CDR3 region is CASSDLAGQYF. CDR3 nucleotides: TGTGCCAGTAGTGACCTAGCGGGACAGTATTTT.

The rearrangement joins TRBV10-2 to TRBJ1-5; perhaps TRBD1 as D (5 bases). The germline V and J ends were trimmed by 6 bases and 0 bases, with 12 bases remaining between them. Germline V gives CDR1 WSHSY, CDR2 SAAADI. The CDR3 runs to 15 residues. The CDR3, as DNA: TGCGCCAGCAGAAAGGGGATACTTAGCAATCAGCCCCAGCATTTT. Residues: CASRKGILSNQPQHF.

V gene TRBV20-1 combines with J gene TRBJ1-1, with D tentatively TRBD1 (5 bases). The CDR3 sequence is 15 residues long. Trimming pared 4 bases from V and 3 bases from J, leaving 18 bases between. Germline values: CDR1 DFQATT, CDR2 SNEGSKA (reference sequence). The CDR3 DNA reads TGCAGTGCTACAGACCTGGGGGGGACTGACACTGAAGCTTTCTTT. Amino acid sequence: CSATDLGGTDTEAFF.

This clonotype appeared a few times. The V call is TRBV20-1, the J call TRBJ2-7, with D unresolved. Germline CDR1 reads DFQATT; CDR2 reads SNEGSKA (reference sequence). This CDR3 has 14 amino acids. V was pared by 3 bases and J by 3 bases, with 15 bases between. The CDR3 DNA is TGCAGTGCTAGCAAAGAAGGGCCAGTCTACGAGCAGTACTTC. It encodes CSASKEGPVYEQYF.

This clonotype has a handful of counts. The CDR3 sequence: CASSSEQGGNEQYF. The CDR3 nucleotides are TGTGCCAGCAGTTCGGAACAGGGGGGGAACGAGCAGTACTTC. The chain has TRBV12-3 or TRBV12-4 and TRBJ2-7; possibly TRBD1 for D (8 bases). The CDR3 consists of 14 residues. The ends were cut back, 4 bases at V and 5 bases at J, with 15 bases in the middle.

J is TRBJ2-2 and V is TRBV10-3; 8 bases map to TRBD1. Germline V gene sequence: CDR1 ENHRY, CDR2 SYGVKD. The CDR3 is 17 amino acids. Losses at the gene ends were 5 bases for V and 1 base for J; bases not matched to a gene: 9. The CDR3 loop reads CAISLTGGLVNTGELFF. In DNA, the CDR3 is TGTGCCATCAGTTTAACAGGGGGTTTGGTGAACACCGGGGAGCTGTTTTTT.